The T cell receptor (beta chain) under discussion was sequenced for a study of response to subunit inactivated influenza vaccine. TCRdb redid the calling of the RT-PCR reads with MiXCR, one entry per CDR3 protein. The table lists 750,000 to 850,000 distinct CDR3 sequences, around a sixth of them singletons. This clonotype has only a few counts. The antigen remains undetermined. Overall study results and limits: Each seasonal flu vaccination may recruit only limited new T cells, authors suggested.

The TCR comes from a middle-aged man who received an inactivated influenza vaccine. Sequenced here: PBMCs from blood, sampled roughly 5 days after vaccination.

The CDR3 loop reads CSARGWDTKETQYF. Here the CDR3 DNA reads TGCAGTGCTAGAGGTTGGGACACCAAAGAGACCCAGTACTTC. J is TRBJ2-5 and V is TRBV20-1; D possibly corresponds to TRBD1 (6 bases). This CDR3 is 14 amino acids long. V lost 1 base and J 3 bases, leaving 12 bases between the germline ends. Germline assignment: CDR1 DFQATT and CDR2 SNEGSKA (reference sequence).